Listed here is a single TCR beta chain. The antigen remains undetermined. Sequence at one end of the junction differs from germline and may be a read error. CDR3 size: 12 residues. Using immunoSEQ multiplex PCR, the repertoire was profiled, and TCRdb retains in-frame clones only, with some absent. The data contain 180,000 or so clones, 90% of them seen just once; the ten biggest clones take up roughly 4%. These data belong to a study of T cell responses to AZD1222 COVID-19 vaccine. Study-wide results and caveats: Elevations in Spike-specific TCR breadth and depth followed administration of two AZD1222 doses. Repertoires were collected only later (after the peak T cell response had occurred). Females made up more of the donors, who were largely white British, and clonal diversity may have come out too low.

The clonotype comes from an adult who received the MenACWY meningococcal vaccine as a control. The source was peripheral blood, collected 28 days after the second dose of the MenACWY control vaccine. The J gene is TRBJ2-7, the V gene TRBV12-3 or TRBV12-4, with 11 positions matching TRBD1. The CDR3: CASSSTRDRGDF. CDR3 bases: TGTGCCAGCAGTTCAACCCGGGACAGGGGGGATTTC.